The 17 T cell receptor beta chains presented below share a single source sample, sequenced in a study of blood T cell repertoires in COVID-19. Generated by immunoSEQ multiplex PCR, the TCRdb table keeps only in-frame clones and is missing some. The profile shows about 300,000 clones, 85% to 90% of them singletons. Sequences were obtained from peripheral blood. The receptors originated from a young woman with COVID-19, enrolled during active disease.

The genes are TRBV13 and TRBJ2-3; 8 bases are a match to TRBD2. The CDR3 consists of 15 residues. CDR1 and CDR2 (germline): PRHDT, FYEKMQ (reference sequence). V shed 5 bases, J shed 0 bases, and the junction held 4 bases outside the gene matches. Here the CDR3 reads CASSSSGGSTDTQYF. As DNA, the CDR3 is TGTGCCAGCAGCAGCAGCGGGGGTAGCACAGATACGCAGTATTTT.

The sample holds one count of this clone. This chain joins TRBV27 and TRBJ2-7; a weak D match, TRBD2 (5 bases). Germline CDR1 MNHEY, CDR2 SMNVEV (reference sequence). V lost 5 bases, J lost 1 base, and 15 bases lay in between. The CDR3 runs 15 residues. In DNA, the CDR3 is TGTGCCAGCAGTACCCGTGGAGCGGTTTCCTACGAGCAGTACTTC. Residues: CASSTRGAVSYEQYF.

J is TRBJ2-5 and V is TRBV14; 7 bases line up with TRBD2. There are 15 residues in the CDR3. With V trimmed by 6 bases and J by 2 bases, 9 bases remained unmatched. Germline CDR1 is SGHDN and CDR2 is FVKESK. DNA of the CDR3: TGTGCCAGCAGGTACCGGGGGGACCTACAAGAGACCCAGTACTTC. This gives the protein CASRYRGDLQETQYF.

This sequence joins TRBV6-5 and TRBJ2-7; 8 positions agree with TRBD1. The CDR3 covers 14 residues. Losses at the gene ends were 5 bases for V and 0 bases for J; bases not matched to a gene: 3. The germline CDR1 and CDR2 sequences are MNHEY and SVGAGI. The CDR3 nucleotides read TGTGCCAGCAGTCGAGGACAGGGCTCCTACGAGCAGTACTTC. This translates into CASSRGQGSYEQYF.

The chain recombines TRBV7-3 with TRBJ1-2; D ambiguous. In germline, CDR1 is SGHTA, CDR2 FQGTGA. The CDR3 consists of 13 residues. V was pared by 5 bases and J by 10 bases, with 17 bases between. CDR3 protein: CASSPTGRGVYTF. The CDR3 nucleotides read TGTGCCAGCAGCCCTACGGGCCGGGGTGTCTACACCTTC.

The gene calls are TRBV5-1 and TRBJ2-6; no firm D call. Germline CDR1 and CDR2: SGHRS and YFSETQ. The V end was cut by 4 bases, the J end by 1 base, with 9 bases between. This CDR3 region has 15 residues. CDR3 in DNA: TGCGCCAGCAGCCCGGTGGTTTCTGGGGCCAACGTCCTGACTTTC. Encoded protein: CASSPVVSGANVLTF.

This chain connects TRBV4-2 to TRBJ2-2; the D is unclear. There are 14 residues in the CDR3. CDR1 and CDR2 from the germline V gene are LGHNA and YNFKEQ. V lost 6 bases and J lost 0, with 8 bases in between. CDR3 DNA sequence: TGTGCCAGCAGTCGAGAGACGAACACCGGGGAGCTGTTTTTT. Translating gives CASSRETNTGELFF.

The chain recombines TRBV7-2 with TRBJ1-4, with D possibly being TRBD1 (6 bases). Germline assignment: CDR1 SGHTA and CDR2 FQGNSA. Trimming cost V 6 bases and J 8 bases, with 19 bases left between them. This CDR3 has 15 residues. The CDR3 is CASRRGRLVGEKLFF. The DNA of the CDR3 is TGTGCCAGCAGGCGGGGGCGCTTGGTTGGCGAAAAACTGTTTTTT.

This clone was seen a few times. The J gene is TRBJ1-4, the V gene TRBV15, with TRBD1 as a possible D gene (5 bases). In germline, CDR1 is LNHNV, CDR2 YYDKDF (reference sequence). The CDR3 is 15 amino acids. Trimming removed 1 base from V and 8 bases from J, with 14 bases in between. The CDR3 DNA reads TGTGCCACCAGCAGAGCCCCAGGGCGTGTGGAAAAACTGTTTTTT. It specifies CATSRAPGRVEKLFF.

The rearrangement uses TRBV10-3 and TRBJ1-6; 8 bases map to TRBD1. With 6 bases clipped from V and 9 bases from J, the junction kept 10 bases outside the gene matches. This CDR3 is 15 amino acids long. The germline CDR1 and CDR2 sequences are ENHRY and SYGVKD. The CDR3 coding sequence is TGTGCCATCAGCTCAGGGGGCGGGTCAGGTTCACCCCTCCACTTT. Protein: CAISSGGGSGSPLHF.

The V call is TRBV6-6, the J call TRBJ1-5; no firm D call. Trimming left V 3 bases short and J 7 bases short, with 13 bases between. The CDR3 is 14 amino acids. CDR1 is MNHNY, CDR2 SVGAGI, per germline (reference sequence). The CDR3 DNA follows: TGTGCCAGCAGTTATCGATCTGAGGGCCAGCCCCAGCATTTT. Its translation: CASSYRSEGQPQHF.

The chain has TRBV5-4 and TRBJ1-4; 7 bases fit TRBD1. The germline CDR1 and CDR2 sequences are SGHNT and YYREEE (reference sequence). The CDR3 sequence is 14 residues long. J was trimmed by 7 bases and V by 2 bases; bases with no gene match: 5. The CDR3 protein is CASSFGGGSEKLFF. The CDR3 bases are TGTGCCAGCAGCTTTGGAGGGGGCTCTGAAAAACTGTTTTTT.

The genes are TRBV18 and TRBJ1-6, with D possibly matching TRBD1 (5 bases). Trimming cost V 3 bases and J 14 bases, with 14 bases left between them. CDR1 is KGHSH and CDR2 is LQKENI in the germline V gene. The CDR3 has 13 residues. The CDR3 is CASSPGREVTLHF. The CDR3, as DNA: TGTGCCAGCTCACCGGGCAGGGAGGTAACCCTCCACTTT.

The chain links TRBV3-1 (or the pseudogene TRBV3-2) to TRBJ1-2, with D possibly TRBD1 on 6 matching bases. Trimming cost V 4 bases and J 2 bases, with 14 bases left between them. The CDR3 is 15 residues long. In germline, CDR1 is LGHDT, CDR2 YNNKEL (reference sequence). The CDR3 loop is CASSRGGVVNYGYTF. CDR3 DNA sequence: TGTGCCAGCAGCCGAGGGGGAGTCGTAAACTATGGCTACACCTTC.

The CDR3 DNA reads as TGTGCCAGCGGTCCGGGAGGGTTGCAGTACTTC. It translates to CASGPGGLQYF. The chain combines TRBV12-3 or TRBV12-4 with TRBJ2-7; 8 positions match TRBD2. This CDR3 spans 11 amino acids. With 8 bases clipped from V and 9 bases from J, the junction kept 6 bases outside the gene matches.

The J gene is TRBJ1-2, the V gene TRBV7-9, with D hard to call. CDR1 SEHNR and CDR2 FQNEAQ come from the germline V gene (reference sequence). The CDR3 consists of 13 residues. V dropped 1 base and J dropped 5 bases, with 8 bases sitting between them. CDR3 in DNA: TGTGCCAGCAGCTTAGGGGTAGCTTATGGCTACACCTTC. Protein sequence: CASSLGVAYGYTF.

The V gene is TRBV30, the J gene TRBJ2-1; 7 bases line up with TRBD1. The CDR3 is 14 amino acids. From germline, CDR1 is GTSNPN and CDR2 SVGIG (reference sequence). Unmatched junction bases numbered 7, after V lost 3 bases and J lost 5 bases. In nucleotides, the CDR3 is TGTGCCTGGAGGAAAGACAGGGTCAACAATGAGCAGTTCTTC. It translates to CAWRKDRVNNEQFF.